The 27 T cell receptor beta chains presented below share a single source sample, sequenced in a study of regulatory T cells in long-lasting Graves disease. Arm-PCR of CDR3 regions with iRepertoire HTBI primers generated TCR beta libraries. Using its own MiXCR run on the multiplex PCR reads, TCRdb lists one record per CDR3 protein. Of a few hundred thousand distinct CDR3 sequences in the sample, 22% are singletons; the top ten hold around 13%. The time point was: persistent/refractory GD, antithyroid drugs over 5 years with positive TRAb. From PBMCs, RNA was extracted and then used to make the TCR library. The sequenced sample was peripheral blood mononuclear cells (PBMCs), obtained when the disease was refractory, from a patient treated with antithyroid drugs. The source is a female donor with Graves disease.

The table lists this clonotype with many counts. The V gene is TRBV20-1, the J gene TRBJ1-1, with 7 bases lining up with TRBD1. CDR3 length: 13 amino acids. Germline V gene lookup returns CDR1 DFQATT and CDR2 SNEGSKA (reference sequence). V was pared by 6 bases and J by 6 bases, with 10 bases of the junction left unmatched. The chain's CDR3 is CSAPDRRGSEAFF. Written as DNA, the CDR3 is TGCAGTGCACCGGACAGGCGAGGGTCTGAAGCTTTCTTT.

This clonotype appeared many times. The chain is built from TRBV6-1 and TRBJ2-7, with TRBD1 identical over 9 bases. Trimming cost V 5 bases and J 6 bases; bases outside gene matches: 17. Germline V lookup: CDR1 MNHNS, CDR2 SASEGT. The CDR3 contains 17 residues. CDR3 sequence: CASSTGQGLFLVSEQYF. CDR3 DNA: TGTGCCAGCAGTACGGGACAGGGTCTTTTTCTGGTCTCCGAGCAGTACTTC.

This clonotype turned up a few times. The J gene is TRBJ2-2, the V gene TRBV7-3; 13 positions agree with TRBD2. CDR3 length equals 18 residues. The V and J ends lost 4 bases and 0 bases, in that order; junction bases with no gene match: 5. Looked up from germline, CDR1 is SGHTA and CDR2 is FQGTGA. The CDR3 spells CASSSRLAGGTNTGELFF. CDR3 nucleotides: TGTGCCAGCAGCTCGAGACTAGCGGGAGGCACGAACACCGGGGAGCTGTTTTTT.

This clonotype was seen ten or more times. The chain couples TRBV6-1 to TRBJ2-7, with 12 bases identical to TRBD2. J was trimmed by 3 bases and V by 5 bases; bases with no gene match: 5. The germline gives CDR1 MNHNS, CDR2 SASEGT. The CDR3 runs to 15 residues. CDR3 loop: CASSPTSGGVYEQYF. The CDR3 nucleotides are TGTGCCAGCAGTCCGACTAGCGGGGGTGTCTACGAGCAGTACTTC.

This clonotype was detected many times. The gene calls are TRBV7-2 and TRBJ1-5; possibly TRBD1 for D (5 bases). There are 13 residues in the CDR3. Germline V gene sequence: CDR1 SGHTA, CDR2 FQGNSA. Trimming stripped 5 bases from V and 5 bases from J, with 10 bases between. The CDR3 reads CASSQTGDQPQHF. CDR3 in DNA: TGTGCCAGCAGCCAAACGGGGGATCAGCCCCAGCATTTT.

Only a few counts were recorded for this clonotype. V gene TRBV30 combines with J gene TRBJ2-7, with 9 bases matching TRBD1. The CDR3 consists of 14 residues. CDR1 is GTSNPN, CDR2 SVGIG, per germline (reference sequence). V lost 4 bases, J lost 7 bases, and 11 bases stayed unmatched. The CDR3 here is CAWMRGQGREEQYF. The DNA for the CDR3 is TGTGCCTGGATGCGTGGACAGGGGAGAGAGGAGCAGTACTTC. Full variable domain (missing parts from reference TRBV30 and TRBJ2-7): SQTIHQWPATLVQPVGSPLSLECTVEGTSNPNLYWYRQAAGRGLQLLFYSVGIGQISSEVPQNLSASRPQDRQFILSSKKLLLSDSGFYLCAWMRGQGREEQYFGPGTRLTVT.

This clonotype was recorded many times. The chain joins TRBV6-5 to TRBJ2-7; possible D gene TRBD1, 7 bases. Germline CDR1 is MNHEY and CDR2 is SVGAGI. The CDR3 is 15 amino acids. The V gene lost 2 bases and the J gene lost 3 bases, with 14 bases spanning the gap. The CDR3 loop reads CASSYGRTGDYEQYF. For the CDR3, the DNA is TGTGCCAGCAGTTACGGGAGGACAGGTGACTACGAGCAGTACTTC.

This clonotype was counted between two and nine times. V and J are TRBV19 and TRBJ1-5; D is ambiguous. The CDR3 has 16 residues. Trimming stripped 2 bases from V and 0 bases from J, with 11 bases between. Germline CDR1 is LNHDA and CDR2 is SQIVND (reference sequence). The chain's CDR3 is CASSITPDYSNQPQHF. CDR3 DNA: TGTGCCAGTAGTATAACGCCCGACTATAGCAATCAGCCCCAGCATTTT.

The gene calls are TRBV5-6 and TRBJ2-7; 11 bases fit TRBD1. Germline assignment: CDR1 SGHDT and CDR2 YYEEEE. After removal of 3 bases from V and 5 bases from J, the junction contained 10 bases not matched to a gene. This CDR3 spans 16 amino acids. The CDR3 DNA is TGTGCCAGCAGCTCCCCCGGGACAGGGGGTGGTCACGAGCAGTACTTC. Its translation is CASSSPGTGGGHEQYF.

There are many counts of this clonotype. The V call is TRBV6-2 or TRBV6-3, the J call TRBJ1-2; tentative D call: TRBD1 (5 bases). The germline V gene has CDR1 MNHEY and CDR2 SVGEGT. The CDR3 has 13 amino acids. V lost 10 bases, J lost 8 bases, and 20 bases lay in between. Written as DNA, the CDR3 is TGTGCCAACAACGGGGCTATAGTGTTCGGCTACACCTTC. This sequence encodes CANNGAIVFGYTF.

Many counts were recorded for this clonotype. J is TRBJ1-2 and V is TRBV28; weak D call: TRBD1 (6 bases). The CDR3 extends over 12 amino acids. V was clipped by 8 bases and J by 7 bases, with 14 bases between them. The germline gives CDR1 MDHEN, CDR2 SYDVKM. The DNA for the CDR3 is TGTGCCAGCCGTGGGGGGCGTGCTGGCTACACCTTC. It encodes CASRGGRAGYTF.

The gene calls are TRBV30 and TRBJ1-2; D uncertain. V lost 1 base, J lost 2 bases, and 11 bases lay in between. CDR3 length: 14 residues. The V gene's germline CDR1 is GTSNPN and CDR2 SVGIG (reference sequence). In nucleotides, the CDR3 is TGTGCCTGGAGTGCCCCCCCTGGGAACTATGGCTACACCTTC. Protein sequence: CAWSAPPGNYGYTF.

In its sample, this clonotype was seen a few times. The chain is built from TRBV29-1 and TRBJ2-5; TRBD1 matches 12 bases. This CDR3 spans 13 amino acids. J gave up 4 bases and V 7 bases, and 4 bases lay outside the gene matches. Germline values: CDR1 SQVTM, CDR2 ANQGSEA. CDR3 DNA sequence: TGCAGCGGGGGACAGGGGGCGAGAGAGACCCAGTACTTC. The encoded protein is CSGGQGARETQYF.

The chain uses TRBV9 and TRBJ1-2; 7 nucleotides agree with TRBD1. V lost 0 bases, J lost 8 bases, and 7 bases stayed unmatched. In germline, CDR1 is SGDLS, CDR2 YYNGEE. The CDR3 runs to 14 residues. CDR3 DNA: TGTGCCAGCAGCGTAGACTCAGGGGGTAGAGGCTACACCTTC. It codes for CASSVDSGGRGYTF.

The chain joins TRBV27 to TRBJ2-7; 15 bases fit TRBD2. The CDR3 is made up of 18 amino acids. Trimming cost V 5 bases and J 2 bases; bases outside gene matches: 10. Germline values: CDR1 MNHEY, CDR2 SMNVEV (reference sequence). CDR3 nucleotide sequence: TGTGCCAGCAGTGCCGGGACTAGCGGGAGGAGGACTCCCTACGAGCAGTACTTC. It encodes CASSAGTSGRRTPYEQYF.

This clonotype was seen repeatedly, ten times or more. CDR3 nucleotides: TGTGCCAGCAAATTATGGAGCGGGAGGGAGTACGAGCAGTACTTC. This translates into CASKLWSGREYEQYF. The chain uses TRBV12-3 or TRBV12-4 and TRBJ2-7; 10 bases line up with TRBD2. This CDR3 region has 15 residues. V lost 7 bases to trimming and J lost 4 bases; unmatched junction nucleotides: 10.

This sequence joins TRBV20-1 and TRBJ1-1; maybe TRBD1 (5 bases). This CDR3 is built from 13 residues. The germline V gene encodes CDR1 DFQATT and CDR2 SNEGSKA (reference sequence). CDR3 sequence reads: CGAADTSATEAFF. CDR3 nucleotide sequence: TGCGGGGCCGCGGACACTTCTGCGACTGAAGCTTTCTTT.

This rearrangement joins TRBV10-3 to TRBJ1-2; no clear D. Germline CDR1 reads ENHRY; CDR2 reads SYGVKD. The CDR3 sequence is 15 residues long. V lost 0 bases to trimming and J lost 6 bases, with 14 bases between them. The CDR3 here is CAISESRELDHGYTF. The CDR3 nucleotides are TGTGCCATCAGTGAGTCAAGGGAGCTTGACCATGGCTACACCTTC.

In this sample, this clonotype turned up a few times. The CDR3 nucleotides read TGTGCCAGCAGCCCCGCCTCGAGGGGTGAAAAACTGTTTTTT. It encodes CASSPASRGEKLFF. The genes are TRBV7-9 and TRBJ1-4, with D possibly matching TRBD1 (5 bases). The CDR3 is 14 amino acids. Trimming shortened V by 5 bases and J by 7 bases, and 14 bases separated the two germline ends. Per germline, CDR1 SEHNR and CDR2 FQNEAQ (reference sequence).

This clonotype was recorded many times. The chain is built from TRBV6-1 and TRBJ1-1, with TRBD1 as a possible D gene (5 bases). V was shortened by 6 bases and J by 0 bases, with 14 bases between the two germline ends. The CDR3 consists of 15 residues. Per the germline V gene, CDR1 is MNHNS and CDR2 is SASEGT. The CDR3 sequence is CASSDGHLMNTEAFF. CDR3 coding DNA: TGTGCCAGCAGCGACGGACACCTGATGAACACTGAAGCTTTCTTT.

V usage is TRBV30 and J usage is TRBJ1-2; 10 positions match TRBD1. Trimming cost V 2 bases and J 4 bases; bases outside gene matches: 4. CDR1 and CDR2 (germline): GTSNPN, SVGIG (reference sequence). This CDR3 comprises 14 residues. CDR3 sequence (DNA): TGTGCCTGGAGTATTGGACAGGGGGGCTATGGCTACACCTTC. Protein product: CAWSIGQGGYGYTF.

The chain is built from TRBV9 and TRBJ1-5; D remains ambiguous. The CDR3 runs 14 residues. The germline V gene encodes CDR1 SGDLS and CDR2 YYNGEE. V dropped 0 bases and J dropped 1 base, with 5 bases sitting between them. The DNA of the CDR3 is TGTGCCAGCAGCGTAGGGGAAAGCAATCAGCCCCAGCATTTT. Amino acid sequence: CASSVGESNQPQHF.

This clonotype was counted ten times or more. This chain connects TRBV6-1 to TRBJ1-1; unclear D gene. The CDR3 totals 16 residues. Trimming stripped 7 bases from V and 0 bases from J, with 18 bases between. Germline V gene sequence: CDR1 MNHNS, CDR2 SASEGT. The chain's CDR3 is CASISYKADLNTEAFF. In DNA, the CDR3 is TGTGCCAGCATCAGTTACAAGGCGGATTTGAACACTGAAGCTTTCTTT.

This clonotype was recorded once. A single base separates this from a much larger clone, so it may be a read error. The CDR3 spells CASSLSLSGSIQYF. The CDR3 DNA is TGTGCCAGCAGTTTATCCTTATCAGGATCCATTCAGTACTTC. The rearrangement joins TRBV27 to TRBJ2-4; D not certain. This CDR3 region has 14 residues. The germline gives CDR1 MNHEY, CDR2 SMNVEV (reference sequence). The V end lost 0 bases, the J end lost 9 bases, and 12 bases lay between the germline ends.

This clonotype was observed many times. The J gene is TRBJ1-2, the V gene TRBV11-2; possible D gene TRBD1, 5 bases. The CDR3 runs to 14 residues. The germline V gene has CDR1 SGHAT and CDR2 FQNNGV. Trimming took 5 bases from V and 5 from J, leaving 15 bases between them. The CDR3 sequence is CASSPGGVRYGYTF. In DNA form, the CDR3 reads TGTGCCAGCAGCCCCGGGGGTGTGAGGTATGGCTACACCTTC.

This clonotype was picked up a small number of times. The gene calls are TRBV4-1 and TRBJ1-6, with 7 bases aligning to TRBD1. The CDR3 is 18 residues long. V gave up 4 bases and J gave up 0 bases; unmatched junction bases: 9. The V gene's germline CDR1 is MGHRA and CDR2 YSYEKL. The CDR3 DNA is TGCGCCAGCAGCCTACTAGGACAGGCGGTCTCCTATAATTCACCCCTCCACTTT. Amino acid sequence: CASSLLGQAVSYNSPLHF.

This clonotype was counted a single time. The rearrangement links TRBV7-9 to TRBJ2-2; TRBD2 matches 11 bases. Germline V CDR1 and CDR2: SEHNR, FQNEAQ (reference sequence). CDR3 size: 18 residues. V shed 4 bases and J 6 bases; nucleotides not matched to a gene: 13. CDR3 bases: TGTGCCAGCAGCTCCTCAACAAGTAGCGGGAGGGCCGCCGGGGAGCTGTTTTTT. It codes for CASSSSTSSGRAAGELFF.